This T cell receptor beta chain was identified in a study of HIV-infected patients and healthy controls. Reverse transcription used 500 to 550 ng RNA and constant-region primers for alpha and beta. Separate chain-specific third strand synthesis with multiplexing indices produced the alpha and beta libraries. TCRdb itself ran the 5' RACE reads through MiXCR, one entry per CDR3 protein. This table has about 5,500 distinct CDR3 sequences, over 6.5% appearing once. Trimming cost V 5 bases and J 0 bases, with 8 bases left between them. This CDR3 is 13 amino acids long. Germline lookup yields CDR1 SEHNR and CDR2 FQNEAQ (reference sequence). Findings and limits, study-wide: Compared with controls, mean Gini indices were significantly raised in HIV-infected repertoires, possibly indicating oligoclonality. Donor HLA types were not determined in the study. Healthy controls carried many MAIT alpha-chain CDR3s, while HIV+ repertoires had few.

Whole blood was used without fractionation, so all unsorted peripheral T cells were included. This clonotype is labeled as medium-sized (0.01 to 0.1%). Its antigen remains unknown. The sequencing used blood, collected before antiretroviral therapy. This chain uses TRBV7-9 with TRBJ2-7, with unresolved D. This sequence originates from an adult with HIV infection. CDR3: CASSRPSSYEQYF. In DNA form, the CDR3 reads TGTGCCAGCAGCCGTCCGAGCTCCTACGAGCAGTACTTC.